Detailed here is one T cell receptor (beta chain). This clonotype occurred once. It lacks a known antigen. This clone may be a read error of a much larger clone one base away. Donors were a few dozen systemically healthy Caucasian individuals from Russia aged roughly 6 to 90 years. Around 10 milliliters of peripheral blood were collected from each donor into EDTA-treated Vacutainer tubes. PBMCs were isolated by Ficoll-Paque density-gradient centrifugation, with at least 6 million obtained per sample. Trizol reagent was used to extract total RNA from the PBMCs, yielding at least 5 micrograms per sample. The percentages of naive CD45RAhigh/CD27high T cells were determined by flow cytometry on a PBMC aliquot from every donor. This specimen belongs to a study of blood T cells in healthy people across ages (dated by TCRdb to between 2014 and 2017). In the study overall: In model experiments, template switching captured about one uniquely barcoded TCR beta cDNA molecule for every two T cells. Age-related changes in TCR beta repertoire diversity were measured in the study by deep sequencing normalized with unique cDNA molecular identifiers. Donors were grouped into four age groups: young (average roughly 17 years), middle-aged (over 35), aged (about 60) and long-lived (roughly 80). To avoid experimental bias, donors of different ages were spread randomly across the sequencing lanes. Two additional independent replicas of 1 million unique cDNA reads from the same blood draw were analyzed for two donors (one aged 18 to 30 and one aged 80 or older).

The CDR1 and CDR2 encoded by the germline V gene (reference sequence) are LGHDT and YNNKEL. Reading from cysteine to phenylalanine, the CDR3 counts 14 amino acids. Only the CDR3 DNA is retained, 42 bases long and in frame from the first base. At the junction V is shortened by 1 base and J by 3 bases, with 9 bases in between. Library construction relied on 5' RACE. This sample was sequenced with an Illumina HiSeq 2500. A second PCR of roughly 7 to 11 cycles was performed with a sample-barcoded 5' primer and a J-beta primer mix. Each TCR beta cDNA molecule received a unique molecular identifier from a template-switch 5' adaptor carrying 12 random nucleotides. Each sample yielded at least 2.5 million CDR3-containing paired-end reads. All of the RNA was converted into first-strand cDNA using the Mint cDNA synthesis kit, with a TRBC-specific oligonucleotide serving as the primer. All cDNA was treated with uracil-DNA glycosylase and then went through a first 18-cycle PCR with the universal primers M1SS and BC2_uni_R. In the paper's pipeline: For normalization, 1 million high-quality reads were randomly selected from each sample, with every read carrying a distinct molecular identifier. Reads sharing molecular identifiers were discarded rather than binned into consensus sequences. MiTCR, run with a Q25 quality threshold and the strictest error-elimination algorithm, handled CDR3 identification, clonotype clustering and error correction. A nonparametric unseen species model using Euler transformation provided a lower-bound estimate of total TCR beta diversity. The public reads were reanalyzed by TCRdb: fastp trimming at Q25, MiXCR alignment, in-frame beta chains only. CDR3 protein sequences are deduplicated, and each keeps its most common genes and DNA. These V and J calls originate from TCRdb's pipeline instead of the authors' own analysis. For this sample the table gives around 1.5 million distinct CDR3 sequences, of which roughly 32% were detected only once. The ten largest make up around 10% of the sample.

Study-wide conclusions, independent of this receptor: Compared with the aged group, the long-lived group had more naive CD4+ T cells, fewer expanded clones and increased TCR diversity, suggesting age selection. Because the CMV infection status of the donors was unknown, age-related changes in expanded clonotypes may potentially have been confounded. Total diversity estimates from one million sequenced T cells were considered lower bounds and underestimates. A strong correlation was found between observed TCR beta diversity and the percentage of naive T cells measured by flow cytometry. Bulk unsorted PBMC profiling prevented conclusive comparison of naive and antigen-experienced compartments. As age increased, observed TCR beta diversity per million T cells dropped in a roughly linear way, and a significant reduction was already evident by age roughly 40.

This sequence uses TRBV3-1 and TRBJ1-1; the D gene remains uncertain. The source is a woman under 40 in good health. Sequencing input: blood. This receptor carries the CDR3 CASSQVAGDTEAFF. The DNA is TGTGCCAGCAGCCAAGTGGCCGGGGACACTGAAGCTTTCTTT.